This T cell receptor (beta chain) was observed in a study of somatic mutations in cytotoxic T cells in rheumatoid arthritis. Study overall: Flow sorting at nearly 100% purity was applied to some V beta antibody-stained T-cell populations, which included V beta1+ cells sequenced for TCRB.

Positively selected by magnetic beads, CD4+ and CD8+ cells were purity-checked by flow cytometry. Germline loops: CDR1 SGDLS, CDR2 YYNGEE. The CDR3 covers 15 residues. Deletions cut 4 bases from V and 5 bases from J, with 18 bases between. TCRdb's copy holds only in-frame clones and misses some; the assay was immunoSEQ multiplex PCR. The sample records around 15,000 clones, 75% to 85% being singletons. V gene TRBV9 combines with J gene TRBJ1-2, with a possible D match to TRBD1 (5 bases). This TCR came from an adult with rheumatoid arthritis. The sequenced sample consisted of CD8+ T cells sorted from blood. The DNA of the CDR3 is TGTGCCAGCAGCTCCACGCAGGGCCTAACATATGGCTACACCTTC. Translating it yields CASSSTQGLTYGYTF.